Following are 17 T cell receptor beta chains from one sample sequenced in a study of cytomegalovirus exposure and HLA in healthy donors. The primer mix had 60 Vbeta and 13 Jbeta primers. Profiled with immunoSEQ multiplex PCR; TCRdb holds only in-frame clones, not every one. The sample lists approximately 70,000 clones, about 71% occurring once. Sequenced input: PBMCs. The receptor source for this set is a woman between 45 and 60 years old in good health and CMV-seropositive.

This clone was observed a handful of times. The J gene is TRBJ2-3, the V gene TRBV5-1, with 9 bases aligning to TRBD2. The junction had 4 bases not matched to a gene; V was cut back by 4 bases and J by 4 bases. The V gene's germline CDR1 is SGHRS and CDR2 YFSETQ. This CDR3 is built from 14 residues. The CDR3 region has the DNA TGCGCCAGCAGCGGGGGACTAGCTGCAGATACGCAGTATTTT. Translating it yields CASSGGLAADTQYF. The full variable domain, its missing parts supplied by reference TRBV5-1 and TRBJ2-3, is KAGVTQTPRYLIKTRGQQVTLSCSPISGHRSVSWYQQTPGQGLQFLFEYFSETQRNKGNFPGRFSGRQFSNSRSEMNVSTLELGDSALYLCASSGGLAADTQYFGPGTRLTVL.

This clone was detected only a few times. The chain combines TRBV5-5 with TRBJ1-1; 7 positions agree with TRBD1. This CDR3 contains 15 residues. In germline, CDR1 is SGHKS, CDR2 YYEKEE (reference sequence). The J segment lost 4 bases and the V segment lost 2 bases, leaving 8 bases of the junction unmatched. The CDR3 DNA reads TGTGCCAGCAGCTTTGGCAGGGGGTTGGGCACTGAAGCTTTCTTT. Translated: CASSFGRGLGTEAFF.

The chain recombines TRBV15 with TRBJ2-3, with 8 bases identical to TRBD2. The CDR3 is 18 residues long. V trimming: 0 bases; J trimming: 1 base; junction bases outside the gene matches: 9. CDR1 is LNHNV and CDR2 is YYDKDF in the germline V gene (reference sequence). The CDR3, as DNA: TGTGCCACCAGCAGAGATACGTCGTACGGGGGGGGCACAGATACGCAGTATTTT. The encoded protein is CATSRDTSYGGGTDTQYF.

This clone is a singleton in its sample. The V gene is TRBV18, the J gene TRBJ2-7; TRBD1 agrees at 9 bases. From germline, CDR1 is KGHSH and CDR2 LQKENI. V was clipped by 2 bases and J by 2 bases; unmatched bases: 4. The CDR3 sequence is 15 residues long. The CDR3: CASSPSTGGTYEQYF. The DNA of the CDR3 is TGTGCCAGCTCACCATCGACAGGGGGGACCTACGAGCAGTACTTC.

The chain combines TRBV18 with TRBJ1-2; TRBD1 is a possible D gene (6 bases). V lost 3 bases to trimming and J lost 2 bases, with 10 bases between them. Germline V gene data show CDR1 as KGHSH and CDR2 as LQKENI. There are 14 residues in the CDR3. The CDR3 protein is CASSPRGENYGYTF. DNA of the CDR3: TGTGCCAGCTCACCCAGGGGAGAGAACTATGGCTACACCTTC.

The J gene is TRBJ2-2, the V gene TRBV2; D possibly corresponds to TRBD1 (5 bases). The V gene lost 5 bases and the J gene lost 4 bases, with 14 bases spanning the gap. Germline V gives CDR1 SNHLY, CDR2 FYNNEI. The CDR3 is 15 amino acids. CDR3 protein: CASSLQASGTGELFF. For the CDR3, the DNA is TGTGCCAGCAGTCTACAGGCCTCGGGCACCGGGGAGCTGTTTTTT.

The chain carries TRBV9 and TRBJ1-4; 8 nucleotides match TRBD1. Trimming took 2 bases from V and 6 from J; bases not matched to a gene: 9. The CDR3 extends over 16 amino acids. The V gene's germline CDR1 is SGDLS and CDR2 YYNGEE. CDR3 DNA sequence: TGTGCCAGCAGCGTCCAACAGGGGGGCGGTTATGAAAAACTGTTTTTT. This codes for CASSVQQGGGYEKLFF.

The chain recombines TRBV5-1 with TRBJ2-5; TRBD2 might be the D (6 bases). With 4 bases removed from V and 4 bases from J, the gap between germline ends came to 17 bases. The CDR3 runs to 15 residues. Germline lookup yields CDR1 SGHRS and CDR2 YFSETQ. The CDR3 sequence is CASSRAQGGGETQYF. CDR3 bases: TGCGCCAGCAGCCGTGCTCAGGGAGGTGGAGAGACCCAGTACTTC.

V gene TRBV9 combines with J gene TRBJ2-1, with D hard to call. V was cut by 2 bases and J by 0 bases, with 6 bases left in between. CDR3 size: 14 residues. In germline, CDR1 is SGDLS, CDR2 YYNGEE. CDR3 in DNA: TGTGCCAGCAGCGTGCCTAACTCCTACAATGAGCAGTTCTTC. As protein: CASSVPNSYNEQFF.

As concerns this clone: Other nucleotide sequences from this sample produce the same CDR3. The gene calls are TRBV7-2 and TRBJ2-7; D gene unclear. The germline V gene has CDR1 SGHTA and CDR2 FQGNSA. V dropped 4 bases and J dropped 2 bases, with 3 bases sitting between them. This CDR3 has 11 amino acids. CDR3 region: CASSSTYEQYF. For the CDR3, the DNA is TGTGCCAGCAGCTCAACCTACGAGCAGTACTTC. The entire variable domain, with the rest obtained from reference TRBV7-2 and TRBJ2-7, is as follows: GAGVSQSPSNKVTEKGKDVELRCDPISGHTALYWYRQSLGQGLEFLIYFQGNSAPDKSGLPSDRFSAERTGGSVSTLTIQRTQQEDSAVYLCASSSTYEQYFGPGTRLTVT.

The rearrangement links TRBV12-5 to TRBJ1-2; TRBD1 might be the D (6 bases). CDR3 length equals 14 residues. Trimming removed 7 bases from V and 7 bases from J, with 19 bases in between. Looked up from germline, CDR1 is LGHNT and CDR2 is FRNRAP. CDR3 DNA sequence: TGTGCTAGTGCAAAACAGGGTGGGGTATTTGGCTACACCTTC. This gives the protein CASAKQGGVFGYTF.

This clone appeared once. The chain has TRBV14 and TRBJ1-1; maybe TRBD1 (6 bases). Germline CDR1 and CDR2: SGHDN and FVKESK. V was pared by 5 bases and J by 1 base, with 11 bases between. CDR3 length: 14 amino acids. CDR3 residues: CASSKGGGNTEAFF. CDR3 bases: TGTGCCAGCAGCAAAGGGGGGGGGAACACTGAAGCTTTCTTT.

The rearrangement links TRBV10-1 to TRBJ2-4; D gene ambiguous. CDR3 length equals 13 residues. The germline V gene encodes CDR1 WNHNN and CDR2 SYGVQD (reference sequence). V was clipped by 0 bases and J by 8 bases, with 8 bases between them. This CDR3 reads CASSESISDIQYF. CDR3 sequence (DNA): TGCGCCAGCAGTGAGTCGATTTCGGACATTCAGTACTTC.

This rearrangement joins TRBV28 to TRBJ2-3, with a possible D match to TRBD2 (7 bases). This CDR3 contains 15 residues. Germline V lookup: CDR1 MDHEN, CDR2 SYDVKM. V lost 6 bases, J lost 8 bases, and 21 bases lay in between. DNA for the CDR3: TGTGCCAGCAGACCGGGGGGCAGGGGAGGGGCTACGCAGTATTTT. Protein: CASRPGGRGGATQYF. The full variable domain, in which reference TRBV28 and TRBJ2-3 provide the parts outside the CDR3, is DVKVTQSSRYLVKRTGEKVFLECVQDMDHENMFWYRQDPGLGLRLIYFSYDVKMKEKGDIPEGYSVSREKKERFSLILESASTNQTSMYLCASRPGGRGGATQYFGPGTRLTVL.

This rearrangement joins TRBV19 to TRBJ2-2, with D perhaps TRBD2 (6 bases). This CDR3 has 16 amino acids. Germline V gene lookup returns CDR1 LNHDA and CDR2 SQIVND (reference sequence). V shed 1 base and J shed 6 bases, with 15 bases lying between them. The CDR3 region is CASSIAKRVRSGELFF. The CDR3 DNA is TGTGCCAGTAGTATAGCTAAGCGGGTTCGGTCCGGGGAGCTGTTTTTT.

The genes are TRBV14 and TRBJ1-4, with D unclear. CDR1 is SGHDN and CDR2 is FVKESK in the germline V gene. Trimming shortened V by 0 bases and J by 12 bases, and 11 bases separated the two germline ends. The CDR3 has 13 amino acids. CDR3 bases: TGTGCCAGCAGCCAAGAAAGTAGCAGACAACTGTTTTTT. Protein: CASSQESSRQLFF.

The J gene is TRBJ1-3, the V gene TRBV28, with D perhaps matching TRBD1 (5 bases). The CDR3 is made up of 16 amino acids. The V and J ends lost 3 bases and 4 bases respectively, with 16 bases between them. Germline assignment: CDR1 MDHEN and CDR2 SYDVKM. Written as DNA, the CDR3 is TGTGCCAGCAGTTTCGCGGGGCCCCTAAAAGGAAACACCATATATTTT. This sequence encodes CASSFAGPLKGNTIYF.